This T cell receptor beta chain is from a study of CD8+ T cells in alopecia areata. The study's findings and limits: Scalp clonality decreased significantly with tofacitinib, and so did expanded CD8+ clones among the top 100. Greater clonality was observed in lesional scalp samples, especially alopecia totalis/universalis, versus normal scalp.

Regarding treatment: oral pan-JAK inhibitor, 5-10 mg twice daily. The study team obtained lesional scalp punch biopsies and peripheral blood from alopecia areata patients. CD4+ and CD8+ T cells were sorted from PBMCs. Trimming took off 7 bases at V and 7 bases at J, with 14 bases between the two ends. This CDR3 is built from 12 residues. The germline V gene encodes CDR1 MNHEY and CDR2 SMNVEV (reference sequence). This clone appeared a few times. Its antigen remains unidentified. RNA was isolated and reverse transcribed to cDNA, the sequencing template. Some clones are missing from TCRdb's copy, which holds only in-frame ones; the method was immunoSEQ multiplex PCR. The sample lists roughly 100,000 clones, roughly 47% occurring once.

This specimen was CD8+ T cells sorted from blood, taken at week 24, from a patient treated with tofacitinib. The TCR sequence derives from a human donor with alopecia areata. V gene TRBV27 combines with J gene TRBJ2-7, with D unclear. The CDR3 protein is CASNQPVGEQYF. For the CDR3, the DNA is TGTGCCAGCAACCAGCCGGTGGGTGAGCAGTACTTC.